Given below is one TCR beta chain in context. This entry belongs to a study of shared clonotypes between healthy human individuals. Generated by immunoSEQ multiplex PCR, the TCRdb table keeps only in-frame clones and is missing some. The sample consists of about 110,000 clones, around 68% of them appearing once. The source of this sequence is a woman younger than 45 in good health. Material for sequencing was memory CD8+ T cells sorted from blood. Noted subset: CD45RO+ cells pooled with CCR7-negative TemRA cells.

The CDR3 spells CASSLQGADMNTEAFF. For the CDR3, the DNA is TGTGCCAGCAGCCTACAGGGGGCCGACATGAACACTGAAGCTTTCTTT. The chain links TRBV5-8 to TRBJ1-1; 9 positions agree with TRBD1. Germline CDR1 SGHTS, CDR2 YDEGEE. This CDR3 contains 16 residues. V dropped 4 bases and J dropped 0; count of bases not matched to a gene: 7. The complete variable domain, with remaining parts taken from reference TRBV5-8 and TRBJ1-1, reads EAGVTQSPTHLIKTRGQQATLRCSPISGHTSVYWYQQALGLGLQFLLWYDEGEERNRGNFPPRFSGRQFPNYSSELNVNALELEDSALYLCASSLQGADMNTEAFFGQGTRLTVV.